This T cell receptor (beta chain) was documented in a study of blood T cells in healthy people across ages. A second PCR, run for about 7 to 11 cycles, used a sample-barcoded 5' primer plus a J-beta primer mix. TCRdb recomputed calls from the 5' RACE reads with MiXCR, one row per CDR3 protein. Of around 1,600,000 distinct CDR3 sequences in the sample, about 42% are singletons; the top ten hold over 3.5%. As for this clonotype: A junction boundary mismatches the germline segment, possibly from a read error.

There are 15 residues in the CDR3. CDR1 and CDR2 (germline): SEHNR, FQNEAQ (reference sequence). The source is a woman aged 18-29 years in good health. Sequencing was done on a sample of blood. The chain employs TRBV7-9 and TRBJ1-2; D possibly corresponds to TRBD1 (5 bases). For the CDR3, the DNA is TGTGCCAGCAGCGTACAGGACCCCTCTGGCTATGACTACACCTTC. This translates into CASSVQDPSGYDYTF.